This entry describes one TCR beta chain. This entry comes from a study of T cell repertoires in cytomegalovirus infection. Each CDR3 protein gets one entry after TCRdb re-called the reads with MiXCR. The data show more than 400,000 distinct CDR3 sequences, about 30% seen once. Per germline, CDR1 ENHRY and CDR2 SYGVKD. Trimming removed 2 bases from V and 3 bases from J, with 8 bases in between. This CDR3 has 13 amino acids. This chain links TRBV10-3 with TRBJ2-7; D gene ambiguous. This clonotype originated in a human donor in good health (CMV status not recorded). Some clones in this sample may be carry-over from other donors' samples. Sequencing input: PBMCs. The chain's CDR3 is CAISETDLYEQYV. For the CDR3, the DNA is TGTGCCATCAGTGAGACAGACCTCTACGAGCAGTACGTC.